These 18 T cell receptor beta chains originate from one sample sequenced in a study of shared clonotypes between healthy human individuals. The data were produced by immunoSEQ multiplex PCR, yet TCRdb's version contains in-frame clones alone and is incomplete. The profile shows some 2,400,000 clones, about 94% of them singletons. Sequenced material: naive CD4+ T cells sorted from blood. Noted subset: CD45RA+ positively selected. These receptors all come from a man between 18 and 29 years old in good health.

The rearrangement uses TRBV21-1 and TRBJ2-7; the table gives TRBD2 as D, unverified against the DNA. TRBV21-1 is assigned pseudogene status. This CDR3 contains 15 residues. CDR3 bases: TGTGCCAGCAGCAAAGTTTGGAGCAGAACCTACGAGCAGTACTTC. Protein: CASSKVWSRTYEQYF.

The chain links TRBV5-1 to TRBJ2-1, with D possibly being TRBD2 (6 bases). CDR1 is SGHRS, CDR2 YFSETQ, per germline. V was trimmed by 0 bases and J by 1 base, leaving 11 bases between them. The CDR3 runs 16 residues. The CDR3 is CASSLVLAPSYNEQFF. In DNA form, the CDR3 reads TGCGCCAGCAGCTTGGTCCTAGCGCCATCCTACAATGAGCAGTTCTTC.

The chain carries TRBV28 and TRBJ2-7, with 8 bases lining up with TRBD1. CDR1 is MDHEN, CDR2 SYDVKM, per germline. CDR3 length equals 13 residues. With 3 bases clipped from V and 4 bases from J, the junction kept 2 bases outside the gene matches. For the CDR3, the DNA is TGTGCCAGCAGTTTCGACAGGGGATACGAGCAGTACTTC. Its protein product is CASSFDRGYEQYF.

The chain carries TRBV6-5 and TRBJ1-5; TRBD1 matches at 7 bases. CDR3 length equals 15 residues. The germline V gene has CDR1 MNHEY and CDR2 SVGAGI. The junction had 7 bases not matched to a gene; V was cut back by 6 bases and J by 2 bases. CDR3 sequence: CASRPDRVRNQPQHF. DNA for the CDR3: TGTGCCAGCAGGCCTGACAGGGTGCGCAATCAGCCCCAGCATTTT.

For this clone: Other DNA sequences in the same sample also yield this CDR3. The CDR3 region is CASSLLAGGFYEQYF. The CDR3 nucleotides read TGTGCCAGCAGCTTGCTAGCGGGGGGCTTCTACGAGCAGTACTTC. The J gene is TRBJ2-7, the V gene TRBV7-2; TRBD2 aligns across 11 bases. The CDR3 covers 15 residues. The germline V gene encodes CDR1 SGHTA and CDR2 FQGNSA. V shed 3 bases and J 3 bases; nucleotides not matched to a gene: 4.

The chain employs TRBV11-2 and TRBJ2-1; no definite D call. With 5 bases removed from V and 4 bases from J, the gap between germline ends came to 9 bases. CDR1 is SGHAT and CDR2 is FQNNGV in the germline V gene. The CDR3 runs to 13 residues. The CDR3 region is CASSPDPYNEQFF. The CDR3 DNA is TGTGCCAGCAGCCCAGACCCGTACAATGAGCAGTTCTTC.

For the CDR3, the DNA is TGTGCCAGCACCCTGGGGGCAGGGGGCCCCTACGAGCAGTACTTC. Translated, it gives CASTLGAGGPYEQYF. This rearrangement joins TRBV27 to TRBJ2-7, with 8 bases aligning to TRBD1. V was pared by 7 bases and J by 2 bases, with 10 bases of the junction left unmatched. CDR1 is MNHEY, CDR2 SMNVEV, per germline (reference sequence). The CDR3 runs to 15 residues.

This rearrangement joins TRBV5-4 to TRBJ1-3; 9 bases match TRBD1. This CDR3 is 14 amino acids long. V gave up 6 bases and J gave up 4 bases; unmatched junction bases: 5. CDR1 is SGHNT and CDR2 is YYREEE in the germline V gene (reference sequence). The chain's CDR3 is CASTVTGGGNTIYF. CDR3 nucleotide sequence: TGTGCCAGCACCGTCACAGGGGGCGGAAACACCATATATTTT. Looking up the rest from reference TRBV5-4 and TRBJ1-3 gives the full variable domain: ETGVTQSPTHLIKTRGQQVTLRCSSQSGHNTVSWYQQALGQGPQFIFQYYREEENGRGNFPPRFSGLQFPNYSSELNVNALELDDSALYLCASTVTGGGNTIYFGEGSWLTVV.

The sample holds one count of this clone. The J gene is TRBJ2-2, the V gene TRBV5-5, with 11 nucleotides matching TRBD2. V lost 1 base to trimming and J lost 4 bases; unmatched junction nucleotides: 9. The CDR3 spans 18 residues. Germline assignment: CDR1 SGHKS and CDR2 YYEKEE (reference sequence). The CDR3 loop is CASSLFSGRALGTGELFF. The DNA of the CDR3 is TGTGCCAGCAGCTTGTTTAGCGGGAGGGCCCTCGGCACCGGGGAGCTGTTTTTT.

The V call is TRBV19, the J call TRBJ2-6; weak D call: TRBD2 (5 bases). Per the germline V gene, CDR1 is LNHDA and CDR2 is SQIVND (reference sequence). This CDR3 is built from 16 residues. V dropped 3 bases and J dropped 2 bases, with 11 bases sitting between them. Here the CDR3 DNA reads TGTGCCAGTAGTATGAGGGCCACGACTGGGGCCAACGTCCTGACTTTC. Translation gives CASSMRATTGANVLTF.

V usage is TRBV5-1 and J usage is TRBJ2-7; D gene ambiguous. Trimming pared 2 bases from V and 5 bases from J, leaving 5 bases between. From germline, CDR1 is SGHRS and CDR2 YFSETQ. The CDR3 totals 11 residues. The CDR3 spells CASSFLDEQYF. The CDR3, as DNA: TGCGCCAGCAGCTTTTTGGACGAGCAGTACTTC. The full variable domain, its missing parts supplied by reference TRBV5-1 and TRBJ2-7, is KAGVTQTPRYLIKTRGQQVTLSCSPISGHRSVSWYQQTPGQGLQFLFEYFSETQRNKGNFPGRFSGRQFSNSRSEMNVSTLELGDSALYLCASSFLDEQYFGPGTRLTVT.

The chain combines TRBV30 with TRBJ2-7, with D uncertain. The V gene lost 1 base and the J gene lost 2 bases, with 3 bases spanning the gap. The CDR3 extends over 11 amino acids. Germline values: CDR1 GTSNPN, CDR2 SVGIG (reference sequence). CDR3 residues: CAWSDTYEQYF. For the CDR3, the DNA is TGTGCCTGGAGTGACACCTACGAGCAGTACTTC.

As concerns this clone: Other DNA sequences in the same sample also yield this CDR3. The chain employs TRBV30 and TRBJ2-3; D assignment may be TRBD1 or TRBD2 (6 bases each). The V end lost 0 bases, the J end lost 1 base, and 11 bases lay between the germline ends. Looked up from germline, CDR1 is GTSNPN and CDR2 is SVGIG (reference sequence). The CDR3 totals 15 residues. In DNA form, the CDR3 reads TGTGCCTGGAGTGTATCGGGGGCTCGCACAGATACGCAGTATTTT. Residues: CAWSVSGARTDTQYF. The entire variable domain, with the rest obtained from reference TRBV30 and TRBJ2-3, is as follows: SQTIHQWPATLVQPVGSPLSLECTVEGTSNPNLYWYRQAAGRGLQLLFYSVGIGQISSEVPQNLSASRPQDRQFILSSKKLLLSDSGFYLCAWSVSGARTDTQYFGPGTRLTVL.

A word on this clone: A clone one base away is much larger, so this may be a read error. The CDR3 protein is CASGLSYEQYF. CDR3 sequence (DNA): TGTGCCAGCGGCCTCTCCTACGAGCAGTACTTC. The rearrangement joins TRBV25-1 to TRBJ2-7; D gene unclear. The CDR3 loop spans 11 amino acids. Trimming removed 8 bases at V and 0 bases at J, with 5 bases between. Germline assignment: CDR1 MGHDK and CDR2 SYGVNS.

The CDR3 here is CASSYSAEKGDYTF. The CDR3 DNA reads TGTGCCAGCAGTTACTCGGCAGAGAAAGGCGACTACACCTTC. The rearrangement links TRBV6-5 to TRBJ1-2; no clear D. Trimming took off 0 bases at V and 10 bases at J, with 15 bases between the two ends. This CDR3 spans 14 amino acids. Per the germline V gene, CDR1 is MNHEY and CDR2 is SVGAGI.

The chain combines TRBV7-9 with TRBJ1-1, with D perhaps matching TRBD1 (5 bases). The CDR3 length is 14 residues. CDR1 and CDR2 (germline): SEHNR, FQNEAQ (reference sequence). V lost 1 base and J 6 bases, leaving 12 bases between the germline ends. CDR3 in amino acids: CASSLEARDSEAFF. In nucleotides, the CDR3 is TGTGCCAGCAGCTTAGAGGCCAGGGATTCTGAAGCTTTCTTT.

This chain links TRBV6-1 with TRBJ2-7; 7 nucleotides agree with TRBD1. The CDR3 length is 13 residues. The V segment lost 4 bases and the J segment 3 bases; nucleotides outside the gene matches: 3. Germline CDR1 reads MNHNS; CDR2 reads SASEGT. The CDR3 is CASSGWTGYEQYF. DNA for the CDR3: TGTGCCAGCAGTGGCTGGACAGGCTACGAGCAGTACTTC.

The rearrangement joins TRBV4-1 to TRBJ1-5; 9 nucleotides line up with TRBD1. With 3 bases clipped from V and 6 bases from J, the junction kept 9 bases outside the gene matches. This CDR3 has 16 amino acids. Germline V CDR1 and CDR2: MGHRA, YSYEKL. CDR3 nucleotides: TGCGCCAGCAGCCAGGTATCCGGGACAGGGATTCAGCCCCAGCATTTT. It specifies CASSQVSGTGIQPQHF.